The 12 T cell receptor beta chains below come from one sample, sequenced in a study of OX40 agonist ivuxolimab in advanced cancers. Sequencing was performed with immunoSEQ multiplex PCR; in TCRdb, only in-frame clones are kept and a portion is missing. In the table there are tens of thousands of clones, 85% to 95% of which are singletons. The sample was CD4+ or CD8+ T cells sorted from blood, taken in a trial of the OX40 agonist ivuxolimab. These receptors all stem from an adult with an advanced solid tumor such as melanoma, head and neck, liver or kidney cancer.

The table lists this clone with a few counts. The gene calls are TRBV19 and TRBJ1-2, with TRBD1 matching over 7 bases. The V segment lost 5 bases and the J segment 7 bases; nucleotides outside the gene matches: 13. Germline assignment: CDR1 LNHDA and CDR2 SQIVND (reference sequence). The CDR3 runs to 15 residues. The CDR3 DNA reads TGTGCCAGTAGTCCACTCCAGACAGGGTTCAGTGGCTACACCTTC. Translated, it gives CASSPLQTGFSGYTF. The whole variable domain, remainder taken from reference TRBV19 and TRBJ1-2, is DGGITQSPKYLFRKEGQNVTLSCEQNLNHDAMYWYRQDPGQGLRLIYYSQIVNDFQKGDIAEGYSVSREKKESFPLTVTSAQKNPTAFYLCASSPLQTGFSGYTFGSGTRLTVV.

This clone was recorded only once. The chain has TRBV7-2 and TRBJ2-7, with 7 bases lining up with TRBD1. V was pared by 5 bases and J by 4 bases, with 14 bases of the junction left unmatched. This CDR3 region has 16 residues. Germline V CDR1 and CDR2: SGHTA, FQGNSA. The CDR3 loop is CASSLEQTGQTYEQYF. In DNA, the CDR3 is TGTGCCAGCAGCCTTGAACAAACGGGACAGACATACGAGCAGTACTTC.

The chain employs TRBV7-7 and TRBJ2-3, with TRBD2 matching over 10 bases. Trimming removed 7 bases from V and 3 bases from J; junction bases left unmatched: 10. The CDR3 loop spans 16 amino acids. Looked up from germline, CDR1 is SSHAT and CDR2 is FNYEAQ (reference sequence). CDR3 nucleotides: TGTGCCAGCAACCTTAGCGGGAGGATGAGGACAGATACGCAGTATTTT. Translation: CASNLSGRMRTDTQYF.

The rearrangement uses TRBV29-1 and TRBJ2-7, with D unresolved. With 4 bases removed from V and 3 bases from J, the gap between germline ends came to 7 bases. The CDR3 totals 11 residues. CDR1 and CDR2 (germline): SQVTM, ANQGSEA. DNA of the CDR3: TGCAGCGTTGCTCTTGACTACGAGCAGTACTTC. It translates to CSVALDYEQYF.

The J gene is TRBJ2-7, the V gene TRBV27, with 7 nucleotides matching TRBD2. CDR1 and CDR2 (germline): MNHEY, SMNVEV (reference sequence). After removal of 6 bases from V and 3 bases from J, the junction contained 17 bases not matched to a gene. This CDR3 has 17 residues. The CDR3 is CASRTYQPLARRYEQYF. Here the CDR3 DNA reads TGTGCCAGCAGGACCTATCAGCCACTAGCGAGACGCTACGAGCAGTACTTC.

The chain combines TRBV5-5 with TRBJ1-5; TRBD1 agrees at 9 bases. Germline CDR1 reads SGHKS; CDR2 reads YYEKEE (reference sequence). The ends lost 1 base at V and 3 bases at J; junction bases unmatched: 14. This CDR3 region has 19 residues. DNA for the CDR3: TGTGCCAGCAGCTTGACCACCCTGACAGGGGGAACGGCCAATCAGCCCCAGCATTTT. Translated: CASSLTTLTGGTANQPQHF.

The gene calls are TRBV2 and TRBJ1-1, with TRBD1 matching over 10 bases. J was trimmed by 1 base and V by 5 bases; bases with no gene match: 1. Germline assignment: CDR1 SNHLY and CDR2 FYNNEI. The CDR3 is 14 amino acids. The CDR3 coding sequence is TGTGCCAGCAGTTGGACAGGGGGGAACACTGAAGCTTTCTTT. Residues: CASSWTGGNTEAFF. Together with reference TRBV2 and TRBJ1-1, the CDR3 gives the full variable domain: EPEVTQTPSHQVTQMGQEVILRCVPISNHLYFYWYRQILGQKVEFLVSFYNNEISEKSEIFDDQFSVERPDGSNFTLKIRSTKLEDSAMYFCASSWTGGNTEAFFGQGTRLTVV.

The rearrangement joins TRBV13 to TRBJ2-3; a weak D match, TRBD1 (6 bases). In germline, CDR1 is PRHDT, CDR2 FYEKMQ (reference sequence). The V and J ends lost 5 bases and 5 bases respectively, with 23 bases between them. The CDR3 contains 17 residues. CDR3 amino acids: CASSPRQAGTGQDTQYF. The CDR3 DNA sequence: TGTGCCAGCAGCCCGCGACAGGCCGGGACGGGTCAAGATACGCAGTATTTT. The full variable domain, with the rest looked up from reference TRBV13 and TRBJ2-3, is AAGVIQSPRHLIKEKRETATLKCYPIPRHDTVYWYQQGPGQDPQFLISFYEKMQSDKGSIPDRFSAQQFSDYHSELNMSSLELGDSALYFCASSPRQAGTGQDTQYFGPGTRLTVL.

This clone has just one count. The CDR3 nucleotides are TGTGCCAGCATGACCCCTCTCGTAGCGGGAGGGCAAGAGACCCAGTACTTC. Protein product: CASMTPLVAGGQETQYF. This chain links TRBV2 with TRBJ2-5, with TRBD2 matching 11 bases. This CDR3 comprises 17 residues. The V and J ends lost 7 bases and 2 bases, in that order; junction bases with no gene match: 12. Germline V gene lookup returns CDR1 SNHLY and CDR2 FYNNEI. Full variable domain (missing parts from reference TRBV2 and TRBJ2-5): EPEVTQTPSHQVTQMGQEVILRCVPISNHLYFYWYRQILGQKVEFLVSFYNNEISEKSEIFDDQFSVERPDGSNFTLKIRSTKLEDSAMYFCASMTPLVAGGQETQYFGPGTRLLVL.

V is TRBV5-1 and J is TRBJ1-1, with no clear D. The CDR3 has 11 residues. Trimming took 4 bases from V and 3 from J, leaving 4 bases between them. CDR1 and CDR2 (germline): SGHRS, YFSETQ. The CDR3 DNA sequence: TGCGCCAGCAGCAGGGACACTGAAGCTTTCTTT. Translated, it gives CASSRDTEAFF.

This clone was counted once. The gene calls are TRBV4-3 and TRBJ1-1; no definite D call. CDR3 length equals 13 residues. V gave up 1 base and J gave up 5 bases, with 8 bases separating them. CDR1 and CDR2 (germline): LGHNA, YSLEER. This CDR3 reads CASSQGSPTEAFF. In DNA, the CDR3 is TGCGCCAGCAGCCAAGGATCGCCGACTGAAGCTTTCTTT.

CDR3 amino acids: CSAGVGHNRVPGELFF. The CDR3 region has the DNA TGCAGCGCTGGGGTGGGCCACAACAGGGTCCCCGGGGAGCTGTTTTTT. This chain links TRBV29-1 with TRBJ2-2; possible D gene TRBD1, 6 bases. The CDR3 contains 16 residues. Germline V gene lookup returns CDR1 SQVTM and CDR2 ANQGSEA. V gave up 7 bases and J gave up 6 bases, with 24 bases separating them.